The 27 T cell receptor beta chains below all came from one sample that was sequenced in a study of T cell responses to AZD1222 COVID-19 vaccine. Method: immunoSEQ multiplex PCR; TCRdb's copy keeps in-frame clones and lacks some. The sample lists under 110,000 clones; 87% were seen once. Sequenced here: peripheral blood, sampled on day 0 of AZD1222 vaccination. The receptors here all came from an adult in good health.

The CDR3 DNA follows: TGTGCCATCAGTACGGACAGGGGATTTGAAAAACTGTTTTTT. Protein product: CAISTDRGFEKLFF. The V call is TRBV10-3, the J call TRBJ1-4; 9 positions agree with TRBD1. V lost 5 bases to trimming and J lost 7 bases; unmatched junction nucleotides: 5. This CDR3 is built from 14 residues. From germline, CDR1 is ENHRY and CDR2 SYGVKD.

The chain uses TRBV5-1 and TRBJ2-7, with no clear D. The CDR3 length is 15 residues. Germline V gene data show CDR1 as SGHRS and CDR2 as YFSETQ. The V end lost 0 bases, the J end lost 3 bases, and 13 bases lay between the germline ends. The CDR3 reads CASSLGQEPLYEQYF. Here the CDR3 DNA reads TGCGCCAGCAGCTTGGGGCAGGAGCCCCTCTACGAGCAGTACTTC.

The chain recombines TRBV5-1 with TRBJ1-1; 8 nucleotides line up with TRBD1. The CDR3 sequence is 14 residues long. Germline V gene data show CDR1 as SGHRS and CDR2 as YFSETQ. The junction had 5 bases not matched to a gene; V was cut back by 0 bases and J by 7 bases. The CDR3 spells CASSLEVQGGEAFF. The CDR3 DNA follows: TGCGCCAGCAGCTTGGAAGTACAGGGGGGTGAAGCTTTCTTT.

The gene calls are TRBV6-1 and TRBJ2-6; the D gene is possibly TRBD2 (6 bases). The CDR3 is 16 residues long. Trimming took off 4 bases at V and 2 bases at J, with 12 bases between the two ends. Germline CDR1 reads MNHNS; CDR2 reads SASEGT. CDR3 DNA sequence: TGTGCCAGCAGTGGGGTGGGAGGAACTGGGGCCAACGTCCTGACTTTC. It translates to CASSGVGGTGANVLTF.

CDR3 nucleotide sequence: TGTGCCATCAGTCCCGGGACCCAAGAGACCCAGTACTTC. Its translation is CAISPGTQETQYF. V is TRBV10-3 and J is TRBJ2-5; D possibly uses TRBD1 or TRBD2 (5 bases each). Germline V gene data show CDR1 as ENHRY and CDR2 as SYGVKD. The CDR3 extends over 13 amino acids. V shed 5 bases and J shed 1 base, with 8 bases lying between them.

This chain links TRBV9 with TRBJ1-1, with 7 bases identical to TRBD1. V shed 4 bases, J shed 1 base, and the junction held 4 bases outside the gene matches. The CDR3 is 14 residues long. In germline, CDR1 is SGDLS, CDR2 YYNGEE. The CDR3 reads CASSPGTANTEAFF. CDR3 sequence (DNA): TGTGCCAGCAGCCCAGGGACAGCGAACACTGAAGCTTTCTTT.

The chain links TRBV4-1 to TRBJ2-1, with a tentative D call TRBD2 (6 bases). Germline CDR1 and CDR2: MGHRA and YSYEKL. V was clipped by 4 bases and J by 7 bases, with 20 bases between them. The CDR3 is 16 residues long. The CDR3 nucleotides read TGCGCCAGCAGCCCCCACTTCCCGGGAGAAATGAATGAGCAGTTCTTC. It codes for CASSPHFPGEMNEQFF.

This clone was detected only a few times. This chain uses TRBV6-6 with TRBJ2-1, with D perhaps matching TRBD1 or TRBD2 (6 bases each). Looked up from germline, CDR1 is MNHNY and CDR2 is SVGAGI (reference sequence). There are 15 residues in the CDR3. With 2 bases removed from V and 2 bases from J, the gap between germline ends came to 10 bases. CDR3 sequence reads: CASSYEGGPYNEQFF. CDR3 DNA sequence: TGTGCCAGCAGTTACGAGGGGGGCCCCTACAATGAGCAGTTCTTC.

The J gene is TRBJ2-2, the V gene TRBV5-1, with D perhaps matching TRBD1 (5 bases). Germline V gene lookup returns CDR1 SGHRS and CDR2 YFSETQ. The germline V and J ends were trimmed by 3 bases and 5 bases, with 17 bases remaining between them. The CDR3 length is 16 residues. CDR3 sequence: CASSSLTGKGTGELFF. The CDR3 DNA reads as TGCGCCAGCAGCTCTCTCACAGGAAAAGGGACCGGGGAGCTGTTTTTT. Variable domain in full (rest from reference TRBV5-1 and TRBJ2-2): KAGVTQTPRYLIKTRGQQVTLSCSPISGHRSVSWYQQTPGQGLQFLFEYFSETQRNKGNFPGRFSGRQFSNSRSEMNVSTLELGDSALYLCASSSLTGKGTGELFFGEGSRLTVL.

This chain uses TRBV27 with TRBJ2-7; perhaps TRBD1 as D (5 bases). The length of the CDR3 is 13 residues. Germline V CDR1 and CDR2: MNHEY, SMNVEV (reference sequence). V lost 3 bases and J lost 6, with 12 bases in between. In DNA, the CDR3 is TGTGCCAGCAGTTTCACGCAGGGCAGCGAGCAGTACTTC. Protein: CASSFTQGSEQYF.

V and J are TRBV7-9 and TRBJ2-5; D possibly corresponds to TRBD1 (6 bases). The germline gives CDR1 SEHNR, CDR2 FQNEAQ (reference sequence). This CDR3 is built from 15 residues. The V end was cut by 0 bases, the J end by 2 bases, with 10 bases between. The CDR3 sequence is CASSLAGQNQETQYF. CDR3 sequence (DNA): TGTGCCAGCAGCTTAGCCGGACAGAATCAAGAGACCCAGTACTTC.

In this sample, this clone turned up once. The chain combines TRBV11-1 with TRBJ2-7; D call uncertain. Germline CDR1 reads SGHAT; CDR2 reads FQDESV (reference sequence). The CDR3 runs 13 residues. V was shortened by 2 bases and J by 3 bases, with 8 bases between the two germline ends. CDR3 nucleotide sequence: TGTGCCAGCAGCTTACAGGAATTCTACGAGCAGTACTTC. This codes for CASSLQEFYEQYF.

This chain connects TRBV6-5 to TRBJ1-6; 9 nucleotides agree with TRBD1. Germline loops: CDR1 MNHEY, CDR2 SVGAGI. CDR3 length equals 14 residues. The J segment lost 10 bases and the V segment lost 6 bases, leaving 7 bases of the junction unmatched. DNA of the CDR3: TGTGCCAGCAGGGCGGGACAGGGTGGATCACCCCTCCACTTT. Amino acid sequence: CASRAGQGGSPLHF.

The rearrangement links TRBV5-1 to TRBJ2-7; no clear D. V lost 6 bases and J 2 bases, leaving 18 bases between the germline ends. Germline CDR1 SGHRS, CDR2 YFSETQ. This CDR3 comprises 15 residues. The CDR3 DNA reads as TGCGCCAGCAAAGCAGGTCAGGCCCTCACCTACGAGCAGTACTTC. Its translation: CASKAGQALTYEQYF. Together with reference TRBV5-1 and TRBJ2-7, the CDR3 gives the full variable domain: KAGVTQTPRYLIKTRGQQVTLSCSPISGHRSVSWYQQTPGQGLQFLFEYFSETQRNKGNFPGRFSGRQFSNSRSEMNVSTLELGDSALYLCASKAGQALTYEQYFGPGTRLTVT.

The table lists this clone with a count of one. The rearrangement links TRBV27 to TRBJ1-2; TRBD1 matches at 9 bases. V shed 6 bases and J 7 bases; nucleotides not matched to a gene: 9. Per the germline V gene, CDR1 is MNHEY and CDR2 is SMNVEV (reference sequence). The CDR3 runs 14 residues. The CDR3 DNA sequence: TGTGCCAGCAGCCCGATGGGGACAGGGTTTGGCTACACCTTC. Translation gives CASSPMGTGFGYTF.

The V call is TRBV7-9, the J call TRBJ1-2; 8 bases fit TRBD1. CDR3 size: 16 residues. Trimming took 1 base from V and 0 from J; bases not matched to a gene: 4. Germline CDR1 SEHNR, CDR2 FQNEAQ (reference sequence). Here the CDR3 reads CASSLDRGWTNYGYTF. For the CDR3, the DNA is TGTGCCAGCAGCTTAGACAGGGGGTGGACTAACTATGGCTACACCTTC.

This chain uses TRBV6-5 with TRBJ2-4; D possibly corresponds to TRBD1 (6 bases). Germline lookup yields CDR1 MNHEY and CDR2 SVGAGI. Trimming removed 5 bases at V and 1 base at J, with 12 bases between. The CDR3 has 15 amino acids. The CDR3 DNA is TGTGCCAGCAGTCTCAGGGGATCGGCCAAAAACATTCAGTACTTC. Translation gives CASSLRGSAKNIQYF.

The genes are TRBV28 and TRBJ2-1; D could derive from TRBD1 or TRBD2 (5 bases each). Germline assignment: CDR1 MDHEN and CDR2 SYDVKM. The CDR3 has 15 residues. The germline V and J ends were trimmed by 5 bases and 6 bases, with 17 bases remaining between them. This CDR3 reads CASSPTRGQFNEQFF. DNA of the CDR3: TGTGCCAGCAGTCCCACACGGGGCCAGTTCAATGAGCAGTTCTTC. Combining the CDR3 with reference TRBV28 and TRBJ2-1 gives the whole variable domain DVKVTQSSRYLVKRTGEKVFLECVQDMDHENMFWYRQDPGLGLRLIYFSYDVKMKEKGDIPEGYSVSREKKERFSLILESASTNQTSMYLCASSPTRGQFNEQFFGPGTRLTVL.

This clone was observed a handful of times. Other DNA sequences within the sample encode an identical CDR3. The chain combines TRBV27 with TRBJ2-7; 14 bases are a match to TRBD2. Germline trimming cut 6 bases from V and 3 bases from J; bases unmatched to any gene: 4. Germline values: CDR1 MNHEY, CDR2 SMNVEV (reference sequence). The CDR3 is 15 residues long. The CDR3 sequence is CASRGTSGSIYEQYF. CDR3 bases: TGTGCCAGCAGAGGGACTAGCGGGAGCATCTACGAGCAGTACTTC.

V usage is TRBV4-1 and J usage is TRBJ1-2, with D maybe TRBD1 (5 bases). The germline V gene encodes CDR1 MGHRA and CDR2 YSYEKL. The V end was cut by 2 bases, the J end by 4 bases, with 20 bases between. The CDR3 is 17 amino acids. Written as DNA, the CDR3 is TGCGCCAGCAGCCAATGGCCCAAGGGACCTCAGGGCTATGGCTACACCTTC. Its translation is CASSQWPKGPQGYGYTF.

The chain recombines TRBV10-3 with TRBJ1-3; D is undetermined. Trimming cost V 2 bases and J 2 bases, with 10 bases left between them. CDR1 is ENHRY, CDR2 SYGVKD, per germline. The CDR3 is 15 residues long. The CDR3 protein is CAISERREPGNTIYF. CDR3 nucleotides: TGTGCCATCAGTGAGAGGAGGGAGCCTGGAAACACCATATATTTT.

This chain uses TRBV12-3 or TRBV12-4 with TRBJ2-5; D call uncertain. The CDR3 is 13 amino acids. With 5 bases removed from V and 4 bases from J, the gap between germline ends came to 11 bases. The DNA for the CDR3 is TGTGCCAGCAGTCCCCTCGGGTCAGAGACCCAGTACTTC. Its translation: CASSPLGSETQYF.

The chain employs TRBV23-1 and TRBJ2-7, with TRBD1 as a possible D gene (6 bases). TRBV23-1 is an ORF, with its function uncertain. This CDR3 region has 13 residues. Trimming shortened V by 6 bases and J by 2 bases, and 11 bases separated the two germline ends. The CDR3 is CASRPGEPYEQYF. The CDR3 coding sequence is TGCGCCAGCAGGCCAGGGGAACCCTACGAGCAGTACTTC.

This clone appeared a few times. This chain joins TRBV5-1 and TRBJ2-5; D ambiguous. CDR1 is SGHRS and CDR2 is YFSETQ in the germline V gene. V lost 0 bases and J 0 bases, leaving 0 bases between the germline ends. This CDR3 region has 12 residues. The CDR3 here is CASSLDQETQYF. The CDR3 bases are TGCGCCAGCAGCTTGGACCAAGAGACCCAGTACTTC.

This chain links TRBV24-1 with TRBJ2-7; D is undetermined. The V gene's germline CDR1 is KGHDR and CDR2 SFDVKD. Trimming left V 10 bases short and J 7 bases short, with 13 bases between. The CDR3 runs 11 residues. The CDR3 DNA reads TGTGCCACTAAACCCCCGACAGAGCAGTACTTC. Its translation is CATKPPTEQYF.

The chain has TRBV30 and TRBJ2-2; D gene uncertain. Between the trimmed V and J ends, which lost 4 bases and 2 bases, there was a span of 8 bases. This CDR3 contains 13 residues. Germline assignment: CDR1 GTSNPN and CDR2 SVGIG (reference sequence). The CDR3 region has the DNA TGTGCCTGGACCCTGCTAAACACCGGGGAGCTGTTTTTT. This sequence encodes CAWTLLNTGELFF.

V and J are TRBV12-5 and TRBJ2-2; a possible D gene is TRBD2 (7 bases). Germline loops: CDR1 LGHNT, CDR2 FRNRAP. V lost 0 bases to trimming and J lost 7 bases, with 15 bases between them. There are 16 residues in the CDR3. CDR3 sequence (DNA): TGTGCTAGTGGTTTGGTACAGGCGGGGGCGGTCGGGGAGCTGTTTTTT. Translated: CASGLVQAGAVGELFF.